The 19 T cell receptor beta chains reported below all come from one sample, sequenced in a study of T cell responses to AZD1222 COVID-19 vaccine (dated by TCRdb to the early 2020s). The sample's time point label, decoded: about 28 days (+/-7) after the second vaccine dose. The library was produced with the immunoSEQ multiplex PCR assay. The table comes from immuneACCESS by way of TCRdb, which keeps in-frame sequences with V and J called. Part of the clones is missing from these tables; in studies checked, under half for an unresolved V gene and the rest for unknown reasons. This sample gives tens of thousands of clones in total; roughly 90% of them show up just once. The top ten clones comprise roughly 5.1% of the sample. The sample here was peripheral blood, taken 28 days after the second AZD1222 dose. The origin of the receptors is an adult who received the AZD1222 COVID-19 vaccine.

The CDR3 DNA reads as TGTGCCAGCAGTAACCCGGGACTTATAAGCTCCTACAATGAGCAGTTCTTC. Protein product: CASSNPGLISSYNEQFF. V gene TRBV28 combines with J gene TRBJ2-1, with a tentative D call TRBD2 (6 bases). Trimming cost V 5 bases and J 0 bases, with 17 bases left between them. Germline loops: CDR1 MDHEN, CDR2 SYDVKM. This CDR3 contains 17 residues.

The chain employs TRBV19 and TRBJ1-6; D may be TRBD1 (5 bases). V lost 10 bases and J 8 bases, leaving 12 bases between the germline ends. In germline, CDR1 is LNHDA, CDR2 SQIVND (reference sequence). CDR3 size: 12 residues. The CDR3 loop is CATWDGYSPLHF. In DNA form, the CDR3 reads TGTGCCACATGGGACGGTTATTCACCCCTCCACTTT.

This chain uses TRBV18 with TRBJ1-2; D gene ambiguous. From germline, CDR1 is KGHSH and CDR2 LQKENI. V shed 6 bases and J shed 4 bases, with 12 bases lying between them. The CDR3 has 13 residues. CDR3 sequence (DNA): TGTGCCAGCTCCCCTGGACCGGGCTATGGCTACACCTTC. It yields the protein CASSPGPGYGYTF.

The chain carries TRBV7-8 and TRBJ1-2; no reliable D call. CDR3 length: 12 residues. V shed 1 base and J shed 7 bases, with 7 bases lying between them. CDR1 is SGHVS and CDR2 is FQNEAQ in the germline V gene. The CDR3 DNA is TGTGCCAGCAGCTTAGGGGCGCGTGGCTACACCTTC. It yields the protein CASSLGARGYTF.

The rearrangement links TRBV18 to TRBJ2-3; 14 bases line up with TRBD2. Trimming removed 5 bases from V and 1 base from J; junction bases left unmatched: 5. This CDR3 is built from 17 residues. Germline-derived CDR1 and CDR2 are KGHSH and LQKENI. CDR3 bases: TGTGCCAGCTCAACACTGACTAGCGGGAGGGGCACAGATACGCAGTATTTT. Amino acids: CASSTLTSGRGTDTQYF. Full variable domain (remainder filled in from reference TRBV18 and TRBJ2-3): NAGVMQNPRHLVRRRGQEARLRCSPMKGHSHVYWYRQLPEEGLKFMVYLQKENIIDESGMPKERFSAEFPKEGPSILRIQQVVRGDSAAYFCASSTLTSGRGTDTQYFGPGTRLTVL.

CDR3 nucleotide sequence: TGTGCCAGCAGCTCCACGGTAGAGTACCAAGAGACCCAGTACTTC. Residues: CASSSTVEYQETQYF. The rearrangement joins TRBV7-8 to TRBJ2-5; D is unresolved. The CDR3 has 15 amino acids. Germline CDR1 reads SGHVS; CDR2 reads FQNEAQ. V shed 4 bases and J shed 0 bases, with 12 bases lying between them. The variable domain in full, with the rest retrieved from reference TRBV7-8 and TRBJ2-5, is GAGVSQSPRYKVAKRGQDVALRCDPISGHVSLFWYQQALGQGPEFLTYFQNEAQLDKSGLPSDRFFAERPEGSVSTLKIQRTQQEDSAVYLCASSSTVEYQETQYFGPGTRLLVL.

CDR3 DNA sequence: TGTGCCACCAGTGGTAAAGGGCAAGAGACCCAGTACTTC. Translated: CATSGKGQETQYF. The V call is TRBV24-1, the J call TRBJ2-5; D gene unclear. The CDR3 spans 13 residues. The V gene lost 5 bases and the J gene lost 2 bases, with 8 bases spanning the gap. Germline CDR1 is KGHDR and CDR2 is SFDVKD.

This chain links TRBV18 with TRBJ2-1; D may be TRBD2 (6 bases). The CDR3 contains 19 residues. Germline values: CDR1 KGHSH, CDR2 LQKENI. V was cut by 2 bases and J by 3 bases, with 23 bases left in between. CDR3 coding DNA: TGTGCCAGCTCACCAATGTTCGGGTTCGGCAGGAGGGACTACAATGAGCAGTTCTTC. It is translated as CASSPMFGFGRRDYNEQFF.

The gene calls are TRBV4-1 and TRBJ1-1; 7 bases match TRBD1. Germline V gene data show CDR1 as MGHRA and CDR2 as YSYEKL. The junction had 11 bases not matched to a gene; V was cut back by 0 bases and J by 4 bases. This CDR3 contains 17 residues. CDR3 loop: CASSQDPPEAGGTEAFF. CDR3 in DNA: TGCGCCAGCAGCCAAGATCCCCCCGAAGCAGGGGGCACTGAAGCTTTCTTT.

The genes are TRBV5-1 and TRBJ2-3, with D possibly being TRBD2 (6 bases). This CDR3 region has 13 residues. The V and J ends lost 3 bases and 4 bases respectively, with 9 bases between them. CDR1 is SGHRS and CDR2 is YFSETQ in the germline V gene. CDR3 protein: CASSSGSSDTQYF. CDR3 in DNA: TGCGCCAGCAGCTCCGGGAGTTCAGATACGCAGTATTTT.

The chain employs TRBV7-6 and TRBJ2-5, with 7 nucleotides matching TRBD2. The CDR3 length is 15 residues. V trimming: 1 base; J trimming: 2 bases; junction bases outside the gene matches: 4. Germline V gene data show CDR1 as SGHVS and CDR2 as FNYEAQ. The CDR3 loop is CASSLGGSHQETQYF. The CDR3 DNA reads TGTGCCAGCAGCTTAGGCGGGAGCCATCAAGAGACCCAGTACTTC.

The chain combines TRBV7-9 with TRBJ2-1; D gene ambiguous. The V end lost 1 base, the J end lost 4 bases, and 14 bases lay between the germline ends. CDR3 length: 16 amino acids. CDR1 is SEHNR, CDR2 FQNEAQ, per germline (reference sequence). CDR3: CASSLGNDLGYNEQFF. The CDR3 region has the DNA TGTGCCAGCAGCTTAGGAAACGACTTGGGGTACAATGAGCAGTTCTTC.

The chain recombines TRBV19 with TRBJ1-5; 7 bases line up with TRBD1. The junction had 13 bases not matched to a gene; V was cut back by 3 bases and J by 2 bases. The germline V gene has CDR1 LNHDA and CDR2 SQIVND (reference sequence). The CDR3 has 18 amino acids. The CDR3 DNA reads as TGTGCCAGTAGTATGGGTGACAGGGTCCATAGAGGCAATCAGCCCCAGCATTTT. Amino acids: CASSMGDRVHRGNQPQHF.

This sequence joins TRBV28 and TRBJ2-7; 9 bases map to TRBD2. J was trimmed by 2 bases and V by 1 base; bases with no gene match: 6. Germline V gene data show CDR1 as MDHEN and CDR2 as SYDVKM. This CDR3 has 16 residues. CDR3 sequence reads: CASSLYSSGTTYEQYF. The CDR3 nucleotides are TGTGCCAGCAGTTTATATTCTAGCGGGACTACCTACGAGCAGTACTTC. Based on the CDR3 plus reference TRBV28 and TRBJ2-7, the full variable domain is DVKVTQSSRYLVKRTGEKVFLECVQDMDHENMFWYRQDPGLGLRLIYFSYDVKMKEKGDIPEGYSVSREKKERFSLILESASTNQTSMYLCASSLYSSGTTYEQYFGPGTRLTVT.

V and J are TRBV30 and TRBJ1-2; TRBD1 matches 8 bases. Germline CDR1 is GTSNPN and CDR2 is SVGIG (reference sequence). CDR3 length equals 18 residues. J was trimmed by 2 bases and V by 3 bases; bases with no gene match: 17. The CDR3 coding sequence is TGTGCCTGGAGCCGGTCCCCTACAGGGACAGGTTTGAACTATGGCTACACCTTC. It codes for CAWSRSPTGTGLNYGYTF.

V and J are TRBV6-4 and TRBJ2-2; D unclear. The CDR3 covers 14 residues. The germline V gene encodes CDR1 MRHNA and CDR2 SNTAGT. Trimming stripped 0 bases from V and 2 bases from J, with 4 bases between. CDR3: CASSDSTNTGELFF. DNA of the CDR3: TGTGCCAGCAGTGACTCGACAAACACCGGGGAGCTGTTTTTT.

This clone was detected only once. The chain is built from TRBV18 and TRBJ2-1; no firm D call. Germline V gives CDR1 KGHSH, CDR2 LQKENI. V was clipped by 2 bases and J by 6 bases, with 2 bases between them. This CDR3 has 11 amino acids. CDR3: CASSPINEQFF. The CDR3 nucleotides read TGTGCCAGCTCACCAATCAATGAGCAGTTCTTC. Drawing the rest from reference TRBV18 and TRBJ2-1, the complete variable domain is NAGVMQNPRHLVRRRGQEARLRCSPMKGHSHVYWYRQLPEEGLKFMVYLQKENIIDESGMPKERFSAEFPKEGPSILRIQQVVRGDSAAYFCASSPINEQFFGPGTRLTVL.

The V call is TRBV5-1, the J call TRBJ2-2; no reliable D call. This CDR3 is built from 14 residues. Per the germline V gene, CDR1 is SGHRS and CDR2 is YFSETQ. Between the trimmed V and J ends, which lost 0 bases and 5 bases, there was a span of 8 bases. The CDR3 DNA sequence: TGCGCCAGCAGCTTGGCCCGGGTAACCGGGGAGCTGTTTTTT. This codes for CASSLARVTGELFF.

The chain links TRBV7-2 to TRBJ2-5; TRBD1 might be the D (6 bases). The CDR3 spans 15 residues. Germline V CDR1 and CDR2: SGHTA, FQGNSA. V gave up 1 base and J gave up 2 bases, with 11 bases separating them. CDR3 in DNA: TGTGCCAGCAGCTTAGTCCCAGGACAGCAAGAGACCCAGTACTTC. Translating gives CASSLVPGQQETQYF.